This T cell receptor (beta chain) comes out of a study of Graves' ophthalmopathy and Graves' hyperthyroidism. Overall study results and limits: Blood contained most expanded thyroid clonotypes exceeding 0.001 frequency.

This clonotype came up once. Its antigen is unknown. Patients were diagnosed from clinical symptoms, serum thyroxine, TRAb, thyroid ultrasound and orbital computed tomography. Amplifying from RNA transcripts, the study obtained TCR beta CDR3 regions. RT-PCR was first run with HTBI primers, then multiplex PCR in a second round. TCRdb recomputed calls from the multiplex PCR reads with MiXCR, one row per CDR3 protein. The sample holds 40,000 to 50,000 distinct CDR3 sequences, about 50% seen once. Sequenced material: peripheral blood. The receptor was derived from an adult man with Graves' ophthalmopathy.

The CDR3 bases are TGCAGTGCTCCGGGACGGTGGGCCGGGGGGGCCAACGTCCTGACTTTC. Amino acids: CSAPGRWAGGANVLTF. The gene calls are TRBV20-1 and TRBJ2-6; D possibly matches TRBD1 or TRBD2 (5 bases each). Germline CDR1 reads DFQATT; CDR2 reads SNEGSKA (reference sequence). The V gene lost 5 bases and the J gene lost 4 bases, with 18 bases spanning the gap. The CDR3 has 16 residues.